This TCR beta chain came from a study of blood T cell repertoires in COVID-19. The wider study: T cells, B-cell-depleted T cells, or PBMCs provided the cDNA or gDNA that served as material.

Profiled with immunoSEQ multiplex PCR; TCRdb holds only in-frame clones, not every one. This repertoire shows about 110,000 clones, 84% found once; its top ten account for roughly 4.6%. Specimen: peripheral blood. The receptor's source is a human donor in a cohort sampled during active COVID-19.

Here the CDR3 DNA reads TGCGCCAGCAGCTTGGACGGCACCGGGGAGCTGTTTTTT. Translated: CASSLDGTGELFF. The chain couples TRBV5-1 to TRBJ2-2; D unresolved. This CDR3 is built from 13 residues. The V gene lost 0 bases and the J gene lost 4 bases, with 4 bases spanning the gap. The germline V gene has CDR1 SGHRS and CDR2 YFSETQ.